This paragraph reports one T cell receptor beta chain. This clonotype was counted a few times. It has no known antigen specificity. The input lacks base qualities; no much larger clone sits a single base away. For CDR1 and CDR2, the germline V gene lists MRHNA and SNTAGT. Trimming takes 5 bases from V and 0 bases from J, and the germline ends sit 25 bases apart. Counted from cysteine to phenylalanine, this CDR3 has 20 amino acids. CDR3 DNA only is kept here, 60 bases in frame from base 1. These data belong to a study of response to subunit inactivated influenza vaccine (dated by TCRdb to 2017 to 2018). About the study as a whole: To follow how T cells responded to a trivalent subunit inactivated influenza vaccine, the researchers relied on deep quantitative profiling of the T cell receptor repertoire. Study-wide conclusions, independent of this receptor: It was suggested by the authors that each seasonal influenza vaccination may recruit only a limited number of new T cells.

The method was RT-PCR. Sequencing was carried out with an Illumina HiSeq 2500. The public reads were reprocessed in TCRdb via fastp at Q25 and MiXCR, keeping in-frame beta chains. Rows are combined by CDR3 protein, so each entry shows the most common genes and DNA. The sample contains around 520,000 distinct CDR3 sequences, roughly 10% of them found a single time. The ten biggest clones cover more than 8.5% of the sample. The sequence came from a man in his forties or fifties who received an inactivated influenza vaccine. Donor details come from another sample of the same person, matched by shared clones. This chain is built from TRBV6-4 and TRBJ2-2, with no confident D gene call. The specimen was PBMCs from blood, collected on the day of vaccination. This receptor carries the CDR3 CASSRSDGRGRQTNTGELFF. The nucleotides read TGTGCCAGCAGTAGATCCGATGGTAGAGGCAGGCAGACGAACACCGGGGAGCTGTTTTTT.